This TCR beta chain came from a study of T cells in Graves' hyperthyroidism and ophthalmopathy. RNA transcripts served as the template for amplifying TCR beta CDR3 regions. The TCR CDR3 first-round RT-PCR relied on the HTBI primer set. TCRdb called the multiplex PCR reads again in MiXCR, with one record for every CDR3 protein. The repertoire consists of 500,000 to 650,000 distinct CDR3 sequences, with 17% occurring once and the leading ten covering roughly 18%. V lost 0 bases to trimming and J lost 2 bases, with 8 bases between them. CDR3 length: 15 amino acids. Germline CDR1 is SGDLS and CDR2 is YYNGEE. Points from the study as a whole: Ophthalmopathy onset followed model prediction by a median approximately six months.

As regards this clonotype: Its target is not known.

The sequencing sample was made of blood. The receptor was derived from a woman younger than 30 with Graves' ophthalmopathy. This chain joins TRBV9 and TRBJ1-4; tentative D call: TRBD1 (6 bases). CDR3 DNA: TGTGCCAGCAGCGTAGCTCAGGGGACTAATGAAAAACTGTTTTTT. Translated, it gives CASSVAQGTNEKLFF. Using reference TRBV9 and TRBJ1-4 for the parts outside the CDR3, the full variable domain is DSGVTQTPKHLITATGQRVTLRCSPRSGDLSVYWYQQSLDQGLQFLIQYYNGEERAKGNILERFSAQQFPDLHSELNLSSLELGDSALYFCASSVAQGTNEKLFFGSGTQLSVL.